This TCR beta chain was recorded in a study of blood T cells in healthy people across ages. Study observations and caveats: Among long-lived donors, naive CD4+ cells were more numerous and diversity higher than in aged donors.

It was with a sample-barcoded 5' primer and a J-beta primer mix that a second PCR of roughly 7 to 12 cycles was run. TCRdb processed the 5' RACE reads anew with MiXCR; each CDR3 protein has one entry. The sample shows 1,500,000 or so distinct CDR3 sequences, approximately 59% of them seen only once. This clonotype was recorded a few times. Antigen: not known. Peripheral blood, around 10 milliliters per donor, was collected. Each sample used at least 6 million PBMCs. Germline lookup yields CDR1 SQVTM and CDR2 ANQGSEA. V was shortened by 4 bases and J by 7 bases, with 19 bases between the two germline ends. The CDR3 runs 14 residues.

The source of this sequence is a man aged 18 to 35 in good health. Sequencing used blood. V is TRBV29-1 and J is TRBJ1-2; D perhaps matches TRBD1 (5 bases). In DNA form, the CDR3 reads TGCAGCGTTGTGGACACAGGATCATATTCTGGCTACACCTTC. Protein product: CSVVDTGSYSGYTF.